A single sample gave rise to the 16 T cell receptor beta chains below, sequenced in a study of blood T cell repertoires in COVID-19. Only in-frame clones appear in the TCRdb table, and some are missing; sequencing was by immunoSEQ multiplex PCR. The table records roughly 250,000 clones, more than 75% of them present only once. Sequenced sample: PBMCs or T cells enriched from blood (not recorded which). The receptor source for this set is a woman between 50 and 59 years old who had recovered from COVID-19.

The chain links TRBV4-1 to TRBJ1-2; D unresolved. The CDR3 is 15 residues long. Germline-derived CDR1 and CDR2 are MGHRA and YSYEKL. The V end lost 5 bases, the J end lost 1 base, and 14 bases lay between the germline ends. DNA of the CDR3: TGCGCCAGCAGCAGCACCCAACAGATTAACTATGGCTACACCTTC. Translating it yields CASSSTQQINYGYTF.

Notes on this clone: The junction does not match germline at one end; this may be a read error. The chain uses TRBV18 and TRBJ2-1; maybe TRBD2 (7 bases). The CDR3 loop spans 16 amino acids. Germline V gene data show CDR1 as KGHSH and CDR2 as LQKENI. This chain's CDR3 is CTSSPFGGASHNEQFF. The CDR3 DNA reads as TGTACCAGCTCACCGTTTGGGGGGGCCTCCCACAATGAGCAGTTCTTC.

The V and J genes are TRBV19 and TRBJ2-1, with 9 bases fitting TRBD1. Per germline, CDR1 LNHDA and CDR2 SQIVND (reference sequence). The CDR3 is made up of 15 amino acids. V shed 4 bases, J shed 6 bases, and the junction held 7 bases outside the gene matches. CDR3 in amino acids: CASSKDRGFVNEQFF. The CDR3, as DNA: TGTGCCAGTAGTAAAGACAGGGGGTTTGTCAATGAGCAGTTCTTC.

This chain connects TRBV29-1 to TRBJ2-6, with 7 bases fitting TRBD1. Looked up from germline, CDR1 is SQVTM and CDR2 is ANQGSEA. This CDR3 has 14 amino acids. The V segment lost 4 bases and the J segment 4 bases; nucleotides outside the gene matches: 4. CDR3 nucleotide sequence: TGCAGCGTTGGAAAGGGGGCAGGGGCCAACGTCCTGACTTTC. Its translation: CSVGKGAGANVLTF.

This clone was seen just once. The J gene is TRBJ1-3, the V gene TRBV5-1; TRBD1 agrees at 9 bases. J lost 3 bases, V lost 4 bases, and 11 bases had no gene match. CDR1 and CDR2 (germline): SGHRS, YFSETQ. The CDR3 sequence is 17 residues long. CDR3 amino acids: CASSAGQGWASGNTIYF. The CDR3 bases are TGCGCCAGCAGCGCAGGACAGGGGTGGGCGAGTGGAAACACCATATATTTT.

The chain carries TRBV5-1 and TRBJ1-5; TRBD1 might be the D (6 bases). The CDR3 has 15 amino acids. V lost 4 bases and J 5 bases, leaving 16 bases between the germline ends. CDR1 SGHRS and CDR2 YFSETQ come from the germline V gene. The CDR3 region has the DNA TGCGCCAGCAGCCTACTAGGGGGAAAAGATCAGCCCCAGCATTTT. Its translation: CASSLLGGKDQPQHF.

The chain uses TRBV7-2 and TRBJ2-7; D remains unclear. The CDR3 runs 14 residues. The V and J ends lost 5 bases and 0 bases respectively, with 11 bases between them. Germline V CDR1 and CDR2: SGHTA, FQGNSA. The CDR3 sequence is CASSATMSSYEQYF. The DNA of the CDR3 is TGTGCCAGCAGCGCGACAATGAGCTCCTACGAGCAGTACTTC.

J is TRBJ1-5 and V is TRBV2, with D possibly being TRBD1 (6 bases). The CDR3 has 15 residues. Trimming took 4 bases from V and 3 from J, leaving 13 bases between them. The V gene's germline CDR1 is SNHLY and CDR2 FYNNEI. In nucleotides, the CDR3 is TGTGCCAGCAGTGGACCAGGACAGTTCAATCAGCCCCAGCATTTT. This gives the protein CASSGPGQFNQPQHF.

The chain is built from TRBV7-2 and TRBJ2-2; D may be TRBD2 (6 bases). V was clipped by 0 bases and J by 2 bases, with 10 bases between them. The CDR3 consists of 16 residues. The germline V gene encodes CDR1 SGHTA and CDR2 FQGNSA. As DNA, the CDR3 is TGTGCCAGCAGCTTAGCAACTAGCCTTAACACCGGGGAGCTGTTTTTT. Translation: CASSLATSLNTGELFF.

This sequence joins TRBV12-3 or TRBV12-4 and TRBJ2-5; possible D gene TRBD1, 6 bases. The V and J ends lost 7 bases and 3 bases respectively, with 12 bases between them. The length of the CDR3 is 13 residues. This CDR3 is CASKGETEETQYF. In nucleotides, the CDR3 is TGTGCCAGCAAGGGGGAGACGGAAGAGACCCAGTACTTC.

The chain couples TRBV18 to TRBJ2-6; 8 bases map to TRBD2. The trim removed 6 bases at V and 0 bases at J, leaving 7 bases unmatched. The CDR3 runs 17 residues. The germline V gene encodes CDR1 KGHSH and CDR2 LQKENI. The CDR3 reads CASSVVSGNSGANVLTF. DNA for the CDR3: TGTGCCAGCTCCGTGGTTAGCGGGAACTCTGGGGCCAACGTCCTGACTTTC.

This chain joins TRBV3-1 (or the pseudogene TRBV3-2) and TRBJ2-5; maybe TRBD2 (5 bases). The CDR3 is made up of 17 amino acids. V was shortened by 1 base and J by 0 bases, with 15 bases between the two germline ends. The germline V gene has CDR1 LGHDT and CDR2 YNNKEL (reference sequence). CDR3 DNA sequence: TGTGCCAGCAGCCAAGCGTCTCGAAGGGAGTACCAAGAGACCCAGTACTTC. Its translation is CASSQASRREYQETQYF.

This sequence joins TRBV4-1 and TRBJ1-3; D not resolved. The CDR3 sequence is 13 residues long. Germline CDR1 reads MGHRA; CDR2 reads YSYEKL. V was clipped by 4 bases and J by 4 bases, with 8 bases between them. CDR3 residues: CASSLAGGNTIYF. As DNA, the CDR3 is TGCGCCAGCAGCCTGGCAGGAGGAAACACCATATATTTT.

This clone showed up just once. The V gene is TRBV2, the J gene TRBJ2-3, with D hard to call. The germline V and J ends were trimmed by 7 bases and 3 bases, with 11 bases remaining between them. Looked up from germline, CDR1 is SNHLY and CDR2 is FYNNEI. CDR3 length: 13 amino acids. CDR3 residues: CASKVLSTDTQYF. As DNA, the CDR3 is TGTGCCAGCAAAGTCCTGAGTACAGATACGCAGTATTTT.

The chain couples TRBV2 to TRBJ2-3, with a tentative D call TRBD1 (5 bases). V lost 5 bases, J lost 2 bases, and 8 bases lay in between. CDR1 and CDR2 from the germline V gene are SNHLY and FYNNEI. CDR3 length: 13 amino acids. The CDR3 bases are TGTGCCAGCAGTTCAGGGCTCACAGATACGCAGTATTTT. This encodes CASSSGLTDTQYF.

This rearrangement joins TRBV7-9 to TRBJ2-3, with D tentatively TRBD1 (6 bases). Deletions cut 5 bases from V and 1 base from J, with 10 bases between. CDR1 and CDR2 from the germline V gene are SEHNR and FQNEAQ (reference sequence). The CDR3 contains 14 residues. The CDR3: CASSNEGGTDTQYF. CDR3 bases: TGTGCCAGCAGCAACGAGGGGGGCACAGATACGCAGTATTTT.